These 6 T cell receptor beta chains share one sample of origin, sequenced in a study of T cell repertoires in cytomegalovirus infection. TCRdb itself ran the reads through MiXCR, one entry per CDR3 protein. The table records roughly 720,000 distinct CDR3 sequences, 35% to 40% of them present only once. The sequenced sample consisted of PBMCs. The source is a human donor in good health (CMV status not recorded). Some clones in this sample may be carry-over from other donors' samples.

The chain carries TRBV2 and TRBJ2-1; 11 nucleotides match TRBD2. This CDR3 is built from 18 residues. The germline gives CDR1 SNHLY, CDR2 FYNNEI. J was trimmed by 2 bases and V by 6 bases; bases with no gene match: 12. Here the CDR3 DNA reads TGTGCCAGCAGGAGGACCGAACTAGCGGGAGTTCCCTACAATGAGCAGTTCTTC. This encodes CASRRTELAGVPYNEQFF.

The gene calls are TRBV11-1 and TRBJ1-1; no clear D gene. CDR3 length equals 15 residues. V shed 3 bases and J shed 0 bases, with 11 bases lying between them. CDR1 is SGHAT, CDR2 FQDESV, per germline (reference sequence). CDR3 sequence: CASSLTMPLNTEAFF. The CDR3 bases are TGTGCCAGCAGCTTGACCATGCCTTTGAACACTGAAGCTTTCTTT.

In its sample, this clonotype was seen a few times. The chain carries TRBV20-1 and TRBJ1-1, with a weak D call TRBD1 (6 bases). The CDR3 is 13 amino acids. Looked up from germline, CDR1 is DFQATT and CDR2 is SNEGSKA (reference sequence). Trimming shortened V by 8 bases and J by 1 base, and 14 bases separated the two germline ends. The CDR3 nucleotides are TGCAGTCCTAAGGAGGGGGGGAACACTGAAGCTTTCTTT. Translating gives CSPKEGGNTEAFF.

This chain links TRBV28 with TRBJ2-1; 8 nucleotides align to TRBD2. CDR3 length: 15 residues. V lost 5 bases to trimming and J lost 3 bases; unmatched junction nucleotides: 6. Germline V CDR1 and CDR2: MDHEN, SYDVKM. Here the CDR3 reads CASSHSGMIYNEQFF. The CDR3 DNA reads as TGTGCCAGCAGTCATAGCGGGATGATCTACAATGAGCAGTTCTTC.

The chain links TRBV7-2 to TRBJ2-2, with 8 positions matching TRBD1. V lost 5 bases and J lost 5; bases outside the gene matches: 7. This CDR3 contains 15 residues. Germline V gives CDR1 SGHTA, CDR2 FQGNSA. CDR3 nucleotides: TGTGCCAGCAGCCCTGGACAGGGACCGACCGGGGAGCTGTTTTTT. Encoded protein: CASSPGQGPTGELFF.

With regard to this clonotype: The CDR3 does not close with the conserved phenylalanine or tryptophan, likely indicating a read error. The chain is built from TRBV19 and TRBJ2-7, with a tentative D call TRBD1 (5 bases). Germline loops: CDR1 LNHDA, CDR2 SQIVND (reference sequence). This CDR3 spans 14 amino acids. V gave up 4 bases and J gave up 6 bases, with 16 bases separating them. The DNA of the CDR3 is TGTGCCAGTAGTAACCAGGGAATTAAGTCCGAGCAGTACTTA. It is translated as CASSNQGIKSEQYL.